This T cell receptor beta chain was captured in a study of CD8+CD57+ T cells in acquired aplastic anemia. Looking at the study overall: Mean DNA quantity obtained from sorted CD4+ and CD8+ cells was 3 to 4 ug. On average, healthy donors gave 10 million to 14 million reads for CD4+ cells.

In this sample, this clonotype turned up many times. Its antigen remains unknown. This CDR3 comprises 12 residues. The V end lost 7 bases, the J end lost 8 bases, and 12 bases lay between the germline ends. Germline loops: CDR1 LNHNV, CDR2 YYDKDF (reference sequence). The study's findings and limits: Around 27 CD8+ CDR3 sequences occurred in both the patients and the controls. Controls and patients did not differ significantly in CD8+ Simpson's diversity.

According to the study, genomic DNA was the template for TCR beta VDJ and CDR3 profiling. A single record per CDR3 protein comes from TCRdb applying MiXCR to the reads. The sample has some 220,000 distinct CDR3 sequences, roughly 35% seen once. The TCR was taken from a human donor in good health, serving as a control. The sequenced sample was sorted CD4+, CD8+, or CD8+CD57+ T cells (not recorded which) from PBMCs. The chain employs TRBV15 and TRBJ2-1; TRBD2 is a possible D gene (5 bases). CDR3 sequence: CATNEGYDEQFF. The CDR3 nucleotides read TGTGCCACCAATGAGGGATACGATGAGCAGTTCTTC.